This T cell receptor beta chain was sequenced during a study of identical twins. Findings of the study overall: Out-of-frame TCR alpha sharing in monozygotic twins exceeded recombination model predictions.

Note on this clonotype: Antigen unknown.

A universal primer site arose from template switching, and cDNA bore unique molecular identifiers. TCRdb reprocessed the 5' RACE reads via MiXCR and lists one record per CDR3 protein. Of 600,000 to 800,000 distinct CDR3 sequences in the sample, less than 25% are singletons; the top ten hold about 4.5%. Germline assignment: CDR1 SGHDT and CDR2 YYEEEE. The length of the CDR3 is 15 residues. Trimming took off 4 bases at V and 0 bases at J, with 12 bases between the two ends. This same sample was also taken into another study, of T cells expressing NK-cell markers. As that report states: The TCR beta repertoires were obtained from sorted CD3+CD56+NKG2C+, CD3+CD56+NKG2C- and CD3+CD56-NKG2C+ T cells. The sequencing cohort of eight donors included seven HCMV-seropositive individuals and one seronegative individual.

The chain employs TRBV5-6 and TRBJ2-3; tentatively, D is TRBD1 or TRBD2 (5 bases each). Sequencing was performed on PBMCs. The receptor comes from a woman between 18 and 29 years old in good health. The CDR3 bases are TGTGCCAGCAGCCACTGGGACGGCAGCACAGATACGCAGTATTTT. It specifies CASSHWDGSTDTQYF.